Presented here are 10 T cell receptor beta chains from one specimen sequenced in a study of Ad26.COV2.S vaccination and SARS-CoV-2 variants. Stated treatment: 19 received Ad26.COV2.S at low or high dose, single or two shots; roughly 5 received placebo; per-sample allocation not given. Following the first vaccine or placebo injection, samples were taken on day 63. The assay was immunoSEQ multiplex PCR, and TCRdb's table has in-frame clones only and misses some. The sample has about 350,000 clones, 75% to 90% seen once. Sequencing used peripheral blood, obtained in a trial of Ad26.COV2.S vaccine versus placebo. The origin of the receptors is a person between 18 and 59 years old who received the Ad26.COV2.S COVID-19 vaccine or a placebo.

The rearrangement links TRBV6-5 to TRBJ2-7; 12 nucleotides line up with TRBD2. This CDR3 region has 12 residues. Per germline, CDR1 MNHEY and CDR2 SVGAGI. V lost 5 bases and J lost 12; bases outside the gene matches: 5. The CDR3, as DNA: TGTGCCAGCAGTCTCCTAGCGGGAGGGATGTACTTC. It translates to CASSLLAGGMYF.

The J gene is TRBJ1-6, the V gene TRBV28; D perhaps matches TRBD1 (6 bases). V lost 5 bases and J 5 bases, leaving 19 bases between the germline ends. CDR1 MDHEN and CDR2 SYDVKM come from the germline V gene. CDR3 length: 17 residues. CDR3 protein: CASSAPGGGINNSPLHF. The CDR3 DNA sequence: TGTGCCAGCAGTGCGCCGGGGGGGGGCATTAATAATTCACCCCTCCACTTT.

The J gene is TRBJ2-7, the V gene TRBV5-1; 7 positions agree with TRBD2. CDR1 is SGHRS and CDR2 is YFSETQ in the germline V gene. CDR3 length: 13 residues. V dropped 5 bases and J dropped 0; count of bases not matched to a gene: 2. The CDR3 region has the DNA TGCGCCAGCAGTGGCGGGAGCTCCTACGAGCAGTACTTC. Translation: CASSGGSSYEQYF. The whole variable domain, remainder taken from reference TRBV5-1 and TRBJ2-7, is KAGVTQTPRYLIKTRGQQVTLSCSPISGHRSVSWYQQTPGQGLQFLFEYFSETQRNKGNFPGRFSGRQFSNSRSEMNVSTLELGDSALYLCASSGGSSYEQYFGPGTRLTVT.

This sequence joins TRBV7-8 and TRBJ1-4; D unresolved. The CDR3 consists of 14 residues. Germline V gene sequence: CDR1 SGHVS, CDR2 FQNEAQ. Trimming removed 2 bases at V and 5 bases at J, with 9 bases between. The chain's CDR3 is CASSLSRGNEKLFF. The CDR3 DNA reads as TGTGCCAGCAGCTTATCTCGCGGAAATGAAAAACTGTTTTTT.

The V call is TRBV7-6, the J call TRBJ2-3; unclear D gene. The CDR3 loop spans 12 amino acids. Looked up from germline, CDR1 is SGHVS and CDR2 is FNYEAQ. Trimming took off 2 bases at V and 6 bases at J, with 6 bases between the two ends. The DNA of the CDR3 is TGTGCCAGCAGCTTAACCCAGGATACGCAGTATTTT. Its translation: CASSLTQDTQYF.

V gene TRBV3-1 (or the pseudogene TRBV3-2) combines with J gene TRBJ1-6; D is unresolved. The CDR3 extends over 16 amino acids. Germline V CDR1 and CDR2: LGHDT, YNNKEL (reference sequence). The V end lost 3 bases, the J end lost 7 bases, and 16 bases lay between the germline ends. Here the CDR3 DNA reads TGTGCCAGCAGCCACACCCTTGACGGGATGAATTCACCCCTCCACTTT. Protein: CASSHTLDGMNSPLHF.

The J gene is TRBJ2-3, the V gene TRBV4-2, with 7 nucleotides matching TRBD1. The J segment lost 4 bases and the V segment lost 0 bases, leaving 4 bases of the junction unmatched. The CDR3 runs 15 residues. Looked up from germline, CDR1 is LGHNA and CDR2 is YNFKEQ. As DNA, the CDR3 is TGTGCCAGCAGCCAAGATCGACAGGGAGCAGATACGCAGTATTTT. Its translation is CASSQDRQGADTQYF.

The chain carries TRBV7-2 and TRBJ2-3; a weak D match, TRBD2 (7 bases). Germline V gene data show CDR1 as SGHTA and CDR2 as FQGNSA. This CDR3 has 14 amino acids. Between the trimmed V and J ends, which lost 8 bases and 5 bases, there was a span of 17 bases. The DNA of the CDR3 is TGTGCCAGCTCTCGAGGGGGGGCGGGAGATACGCAGTATTTT. This gives the protein CASSRGGAGDTQYF.

V gene TRBV29-1 combines with J gene TRBJ1-2; possibly TRBD1 for D (6 bases). CDR3 length: 14 amino acids. CDR1 and CDR2 from the germline V gene are SQVTM and ANQGSEA. The ends were cut back, 2 bases at V and 4 bases at J, with 14 bases in the middle. The CDR3 region is CSVERPGGTYGYTF. Written as DNA, the CDR3 is TGCAGCGTTGAACGCCCGGGGGGCACCTATGGCTACACCTTC.

V usage is TRBV24-1 and J usage is TRBJ2-7; 7 bases line up with TRBD1. Per germline, CDR1 KGHDR and CDR2 SFDVKD. With V trimmed by 5 bases and J by 3 bases, 27 bases remained unmatched. There are 21 residues in the CDR3. The CDR3 here is CATSARAGGLARASMSYEQYF. CDR3 nucleotides: TGTGCCACCAGTGCACGAGCAGGGGGTTTGGCTCGGGCTTCTATGAGCTACGAGCAGTACTTC.